The 26 T cell receptor beta chains below were found in one sample sequenced in a study of cytomegalovirus exposure and HLA in healthy donors. PCR primers comprised 60 Vbeta and 13 Jbeta primers. The method was immunoSEQ multiplex PCR; TCRdb's version includes in-frame clones alone and lacks a portion of them. The data show 50,000 to 55,000 clones, 50% to 70% seen once. The sequencing input was PBMCs. Receptors were obtained from a human donor in good health.

The chain carries TRBV5-1 and TRBJ1-1; TRBD1 is a possible D gene (5 bases). Trimming shortened V by 2 bases and J by 3 bases, and 11 bases separated the two germline ends. CDR3 length: 14 amino acids. CDR1 and CDR2 from the germline V gene are SGHRS and YFSETQ. The CDR3 is CASSFSGGDTEAFF. Written as DNA, the CDR3 is TGCGCCAGCAGCTTCTCCGGGGGTGACACTGAAGCTTTCTTT.

V usage is TRBV2 and J usage is TRBJ1-6; the D gene is possibly TRBD1 (5 bases). The germline gives CDR1 SNHLY, CDR2 FYNNEI. Trimming took 4 bases from V and 6 from J, leaving 16 bases between them. This CDR3 has 16 residues. The CDR3 reads CASSAGGRLLNSPLHF. For the CDR3, the DNA is TGTGCCAGCAGTGCGGGGGGACGCTTACTTAATTCACCCCTCCACTTT.

As concerns this clone: This is likely a read error, given that the CDR3 carries no conserved phenylalanine or tryptophan at its end. V and J are TRBV4-2 and TRBJ2-7; TRBD1 aligns across 8 bases. Germline V gives CDR1 LGHNA, CDR2 YNFKEQ. Trimming took 0 bases from V and 0 from J; bases not matched to a gene: 7. This CDR3 has 17 residues. CDR3 amino acids: CASSQDLRQGTSYEQYL. The CDR3 nucleotides read TGTGCCAGCAGCCAAGATCTTCGACAGGGGACCTCCTACGAGCAGTACCTC.

This chain connects TRBV7-6 to TRBJ2-2, with D possibly being TRBD2 (7 bases). Trimming cost V 2 bases and J 2 bases, with 21 bases left between them. The V gene's germline CDR1 is SGHVS and CDR2 FNYEAQ. The CDR3 is made up of 19 amino acids. The CDR3 loop reads CASSLSAGGQGYNTGELFF. The CDR3 region has the DNA TGTGCCAGCAGCTTATCGGCCGGGGGGCAGGGTTATAACACCGGGGAGCTGTTTTTT.

This clone has a single count. The gene calls are TRBV7-6 and TRBJ2-7, with TRBD1 matching 7 bases. The V gene end was trimmed by 5 bases and the J gene end by 3 bases; junction bases not matched to a gene: 10. This CDR3 has 15 amino acids. Germline CDR1 reads SGHVS; CDR2 reads FNYEAQ. CDR3 bases: TGTGCCAGCAGCCAAACTTGGGGACAGAGCTACGAGCAGTACTTC. Amino acids: CASSQTWGQSYEQYF.

This clone was found a few times. V usage is TRBV4-1 and J usage is TRBJ2-7; 9 nucleotides agree with TRBD1. CDR3 length: 13 residues. V dropped 4 bases and J dropped 6; count of bases not matched to a gene: 4. The germline V gene encodes CDR1 MGHRA and CDR2 YSYEKL. CDR3 nucleotides: TGCGCCAGCAGCCGGGACAGGGTAGGCGAGCAGTACTTC. This encodes CASSRDRVGEQYF.

The V gene is TRBV6-1, the J gene TRBJ2-2; perhaps TRBD1 as D (6 bases). Germline V gene data show CDR1 as MNHNS and CDR2 as SASEGT. The V and J ends lost 4 bases and 3 bases respectively, with 12 bases between them. The CDR3 consists of 15 residues. CDR3 loop: CASSGRGGYTGELFF. CDR3 DNA: TGTGCCAGCAGTGGACGAGGGGGTTACACCGGGGAGCTGTTTTTT.

The gene calls are TRBV5-1 and TRBJ1-2; D unclear. Trimming took off 0 bases at V and 7 bases at J, with 13 bases between the two ends. This CDR3 has 14 amino acids. The germline V gene has CDR1 SGHRS and CDR2 YFSETQ. The CDR3 is CASSLGADRFGYTF. DNA for the CDR3: TGCGCCAGCAGCTTGGGAGCGGATCGCTTTGGCTACACCTTC.

The chain uses TRBV6-6 and TRBJ1-6; D is possibly TRBD1 (6 bases). This CDR3 spans 16 amino acids. The ends were cut back, 6 bases at V and 4 bases at J, with 16 bases in the middle. The germline V gene has CDR1 MNHNY and CDR2 SVGAGI (reference sequence). DNA for the CDR3: TGTGCCAGCAGCCCGGACAGCCTCCGATATAATTCACCCCTCCACTTT. As protein: CASSPDSLRYNSPLHF.

This chain connects TRBV30 to TRBJ2-4; D is ambiguous. Per germline, CDR1 GTSNPN and CDR2 SVGIG (reference sequence). The CDR3 runs to 16 residues. V was pared by 1 base and J by 1 base, with 14 bases between. CDR3 loop: CAWSEPGEWAKNIQYF. CDR3 DNA: TGTGCCTGGAGTGAGCCTGGTGAATGGGCCAAAAACATTCAGTACTTC.

The V gene is TRBV6-6, the J gene TRBJ2-7; 7 bases map to TRBD2. Germline V gene sequence: CDR1 MNHNY, CDR2 SVGAGI (reference sequence). V lost 7 bases to trimming and J lost 7 bases; unmatched junction nucleotides: 4. The CDR3 has 11 amino acids. In nucleotides, the CDR3 is TGTGCCAGCACCCCGGGGGGAGAGCAGTACTTC. It translates to CASTPGGEQYF.

The CDR3 loop reads CASSFWGPGNPNEKLFF. CDR3 DNA: TGTGCCAGCAGCTTTTGGGGCCCGGGTAACCCAAATGAAAAACTGTTTTTT. The chain combines TRBV7-9 with TRBJ1-4; D possibly corresponds to TRBD1 (5 bases). Germline V gives CDR1 SEHNR, CDR2 FQNEAQ (reference sequence). The CDR3 is 17 residues long. V was clipped by 3 bases and J by 5 bases, with 19 bases between them.

The rearrangement uses TRBV5-1 and TRBJ1-1, with no clear D. The CDR3 sequence is 13 residues long. Germline loops: CDR1 SGHRS, CDR2 YFSETQ. V was clipped by 5 bases and J by 8 bases, with 16 bases between them. CDR3 in DNA: TGCGCCAGCAGGAGAGACCCTGAGGGAGAAGCTTTCTTT. It translates to CASRRDPEGEAFF. Based on the CDR3 plus reference TRBV5-1 and TRBJ1-1, the full variable domain is KAGVTQTPRYLIKTRGQQVTLSCSPISGHRSVSWYQQTPGQGLQFLFEYFSETQRNKGNFPGRFSGRQFSNSRSEMNVSTLELGDSALYLCASRRDPEGEAFFGQGTRLTVV.

V and J are TRBV4-3 and TRBJ1-2, with D tentatively TRBD1 (6 bases). CDR3 length equals 14 residues. The germline V and J ends were trimmed by 2 bases and 4 bases, with 11 bases remaining between them. CDR1 and CDR2 (germline): LGHNA, YSLEER. DNA for the CDR3: TGCGCCAGCAGCCAATCCCAAGGGGGCTATGGCTACACCTTC. Amino acids: CASSQSQGGYGYTF.

The chain joins TRBV9 to TRBJ2-1, with 13 bases aligning to TRBD2. The CDR3 has 16 amino acids. The V gene's germline CDR1 is SGDLS and CDR2 YYNGEE. The trim removed 4 bases at V and 7 bases at J, leaving 8 bases unmatched. This CDR3 reads CASSQLGTSGENEQFF. CDR3 sequence (DNA): TGTGCCAGCAGCCAATTAGGGACTAGCGGGGAGAATGAGCAGTTCTTC.

The J gene is TRBJ2-5, the V gene TRBV5-1; 9 nucleotides match TRBD2. Germline CDR1 reads SGHRS; CDR2 reads YFSETQ. The CDR3 loop spans 18 amino acids. V was clipped by 0 bases and J by 2 bases; unmatched bases: 11. CDR3 loop: CASSLGLAALNHQETQYF. The DNA for the CDR3 is TGCGCCAGCAGCTTGGGACTAGCGGCACTAAATCATCAAGAGACCCAGTACTTC.

CDR3 DNA sequence: TGTGCCAGCACGTGGACTGTCCCCCTCCACTTT. Its translation is CASTWTVPLHF. This chain uses TRBV6-1 with TRBJ1-6; D uncertain. Germline CDR1 reads MNHNS; CDR2 reads SASEGT. The ends were cut back, 7 bases at V and 13 bases at J, with 11 bases in the middle. CDR3 length: 11 amino acids.

This clone has only a few counts. J is TRBJ1-4 and V is TRBV5-6; 7 nucleotides align to TRBD1. Trimming took 0 bases from V and 8 from J; bases not matched to a gene: 7. Germline CDR1 is SGHDT and CDR2 is YYEEEE. CDR3 length: 15 amino acids. CDR3 DNA sequence: TGTGCCAGCAGCTTGGTGACAGGGTCTGAGGAAAAACTGTTTTTT. This encodes CASSLVTGSEEKLFF. Full variable domain (rest looked up from reference TRBV5-6 and TRBJ1-4): DAGVTQSPTHLIKTRGQQVTLRCSPKSGHDTVSWYQQALGQGPQFIFQYYEEEERQRGNFPDRFSGHQFPNYSSELNVNALLLGDSALYLCASSLVTGSEEKLFFGSGTQLSVL.

The rearrangement joins TRBV14 to TRBJ2-5; tentative D call: TRBD2 (5 bases). The V gene's germline CDR1 is SGHDN and CDR2 FVKESK. This CDR3 comprises 15 residues. The V and J ends lost 1 base and 5 bases respectively, with 14 bases between them. The DNA of the CDR3 is TGTGCCAGCAGCCAAGGGACCCAAAGGAGGGAGACCCAGTACTTC. It codes for CASSQGTQRRETQYF.

This sequence joins TRBV30 and TRBJ2-1; 7 bases line up with TRBD1. From germline, CDR1 is GTSNPN and CDR2 SVGIG (reference sequence). This CDR3 comprises 14 residues. Germline trimming cut 0 bases from V and 3 bases from J; bases unmatched to any gene: 2. DNA for the CDR3: TGTGCCTGGAGTGTCAGGGGGTTCTACAATGAGCAGTTCTTC. It yields the protein CAWSVRGFYNEQFF.

The rearrangement links TRBV6-5 to TRBJ2-2; 14 nucleotides line up with TRBD2. J was trimmed by 5 bases and V by 7 bases; bases with no gene match: 3. Looked up from germline, CDR1 is MNHEY and CDR2 is SVGAGI. The CDR3 is 15 amino acids. The CDR3: CASIGLAGGTGELFF. DNA for the CDR3: TGTGCCAGCATCGGACTAGCGGGGGGTACCGGGGAGCTGTTTTTT.

The rearrangement links TRBV5-1 to TRBJ2-1; 10 nucleotides match TRBD2. The CDR3 runs 15 residues. Germline CDR1 reads SGHRS; CDR2 reads YFSETQ. Trimming removed 5 bases from V and 6 bases from J; junction bases left unmatched: 8. CDR3 coding DNA: TGCGCCAGCAGTAGAGTAGCGGGGGGAGGCAATGAGCAGTTCTTC. Amino acid sequence: CASSRVAGGGNEQFF.

The chain combines TRBV10-3 with TRBJ1-2; 11 nucleotides agree with TRBD1. The CDR3 spans 15 residues. The V and J ends lost 9 bases and 4 bases, in that order; junction bases with no gene match: 10. CDR1 is ENHRY and CDR2 is SYGVKD in the germline V gene. CDR3 amino acids: CAITSGQGAFYGYTF. The CDR3 nucleotides are TGTGCCATTACCTCAGGACAGGGGGCGTTCTATGGCTACACCTTC.

The J gene is TRBJ1-1, the V gene TRBV28, with 8 positions matching TRBD1. The germline V gene encodes CDR1 MDHEN and CDR2 SYDVKM. The CDR3 covers 16 residues. Trimming at V came to 6 bases and at J to 0 bases, leaving 9 bases not matched to a gene. The CDR3 nucleotides are TGTGCCAGCAGCCAGACCGGGACAGGAATGAACACTGAAGCTTTCTTT. Protein: CASSQTGTGMNTEAFF. The variable domain in full, completed from reference TRBV28 and TRBJ1-1, reads DVKVTQSSRYLVKRTGEKVFLECVQDMDHENMFWYRQDPGLGLRLIYFSYDVKMKEKGDIPEGYSVSREKKERFSLILESASTNQTSMYLCASSQTGTGMNTEAFFGQGTRLTVV.

The CDR3 loop is CASTKRGATGTSGAAQYF. CDR3 sequence (DNA): TGTGCCAGCACTAAGAGAGGGGCGACCGGGACTAGCGGGGCAGCGCAGTATTTT. The rearrangement links TRBV2 to TRBJ2-3; the match to TRBD2 covers 13 bases. Trimming cost V 7 bases and J 10 bases; bases outside gene matches: 20. The CDR3 has 18 amino acids. CDR1 is SNHLY and CDR2 is FYNNEI in the germline V gene.

J is TRBJ2-7 and V is TRBV5-6; 7 positions match TRBD1. Germline lookup yields CDR1 SGHDT and CDR2 YYEEEE. CDR3 length: 14 amino acids. The V segment lost 2 bases and the J segment 3 bases; nucleotides outside the gene matches: 5. CDR3 coding DNA: TGTGCCAGCAGCTTTGGGGACAGTCACTACGAGCAGTACTTC. This codes for CASSFGDSHYEQYF.